Listed below are T cell receptor beta chains from one sample, sequenced in a study of shared clonotypes between healthy human individuals. The table came from immunoSEQ multiplex PCR; TCRdb's copy has only in-frame clones and leaves some out. Seen here are some 2.1 million clones, around 96% observed once, and the top ten hold 1.1%. The sequenced sample consisted of naive CD8+ T cells sorted from blood. Source of these receptors: a young man in good health. Both conserved end residues are part of each CDR3. A D gene is named only where the DNA matches it firmly. Only part of the rows carry a size: once, few, many, or a class if the clone is expanded.

TRBD1 | NA | TRBJ1-6 | TRBV19 | CASTQGDIYSPLHF | TGTGCCAGTACACAGGGGGATATATATTCACCCCTCCACTTT
TRBD1 | NA | TRBJ1-4 | TRBV4-1 | CASSQERTGSGEKLFF | TGCGCCAGCAGCCAAGAAAGGACAGGGTCGGGGGAAAAACTGTTTTTT
NA | NA | TRBJ2-2 | TRBV11-2 | CASSFQGANTGELFF | TGTGCCAGCAGCTTTCAGGGAGCGAACACCGGGGAGCTGTTTTTT
NA | NA | TRBJ2-1 | TRBV27 | CASNPRGAGDWVFHEQFF | TGTGCCAGCAATCCCCGCGGGGCCGGGGACTGGGTATTCCATGAGCAGTTCTTC
NA | NA | TRBJ1-1 | TRBV6-5 | CASSYGGAPEAFF | TGTGCCAGCAGTTACGGGGGGGCCCCTGAAGCTTTCTTT
NA | NA | TRBJ1-4 | TRBV6-5 | CASSYSIQANEKLFF | TGTGCCAGCAGTTACTCGATACAGGCTAATGAAAAACTGTTTTTT
NA | NA | TRBJ2-1 | TRBV7-6 | CASNESGQHEQFF | TGTGCCAGCAACGAAAGTGGACAGCATGAGCAGTTCTTC
TRBD1 | NA | TRBJ2-2 | TRBV7-9 | CASRPSTGTGELFF | TGTGCCAGCAGACCCTCGACAGGGACCGGGGAGCTGTTTTTT
NA | NA | TRBJ1-1 | TRBV4-1 | CASSQRTGQNTEAFF | TGCGCCAGCAGCCAAAGGACCGGACAGAACACTGAAGCTTTCTTT
TRBD2 | NA | TRBJ2-7 | TRBV4-2 | CASSQAYGLEYEQYF | TGTGCCAGCAGCCAAGCCTACGGACTAGAATACGAGCAGTACTTC
NA | NA | TRBJ1-3 | TRBV15 | CATSRDAPWGDSGNTIYF | TGTGCCACCAGCAGAGATGCCCCGTGGGGAGACTCTGGAAACACCATATATTTT
NA | NA | TRBJ1-6 | TRBV9 | CASSPVDWQFNSPLHF | TGTGCCAGCAGCCCAGTAGATTGGCAGTTTAATTCACCCCTCCACTTT
TRBD2 | NA | TRBJ2-3 | TRBV29-1 | CSVRAGGADTQYF | TGCAGCGTTCGAGCGGGAGGGGCAGATACGCAGTATTTT
NA | NA | TRBJ2-7 | TRBV9 | CASSGDMGAQGYEQYF | TGTGCCAGCAGCGGCGATATGGGGGCGCAGGGCTACGAGCAGTACTTC
NA | NA | TRBJ2-1 | TRBV15 | CATSSPENAEQFF | TGTGCCACCAGCAGCCCGGAGAACGCTGAGCAGTTCTTC
NA | NA | TRBJ2-1 | TRBV28 | CASSTMGELSYNEQFF | TGTGCCAGCAGTACTATGGGGGAACTCTCCTACAATGAGCAGTTCTTC
TRBD1 | NA | TRBJ1-2 | TRBV27 | CASTPIGQAGANYGYTF | TGTGCCAGCACCCCTATCGGACAGGCAGGAGCTAACTATGGCTACACCTTC
TRBD2 | NA | TRBJ2-2 | TRBV9 | CASSVGALAGGPTGELFF | TGTGCCAGCAGCGTAGGAGCTCTAGCGGGAGGCCCTACCGGGGAGCTGTTTTTT
TRBD2 | NA | TRBJ2-7 | TRBV4-1 | CASSPLAGGYYEQYF | TGCGCCAGCAGCCCTCTAGCGGGGGGGTACTACGAGCAGTACTTC
NA | NA | TRBJ1-2 | TRBV10-3 | CAISESTGQTLNRNYGYTF | TGTGCCATCAGTGAGTCTACAGGACAGACACTTAACCGAAACTATGGCTACACCTTC
NA | NA | TRBJ1-4 | TRBV13 | CASSHRQGYEKLFF | TGTGCCAGCAGCCACCGGCAGGGTTATGAAAAACTGTTTTTT
TRBD1 | NA | TRBJ1-5 | TRBV6-5 | CASRKQGLGQPQHF | TGTGCCAGCAGAAAACAGGGGCTGGGGCAGCCCCAGCATTTT
NA | NA | TRBJ2-4 | TRBV4-3 | CASSPIGGQNIQYF | TGCGCCAGCAGCCCCATCGGTGGTCAAAACATTCAGTACTTC
NA | NA | TRBJ2-1 | TRBV19 | CASSLSGTFYNEQFF | TGTGCCAGTAGTCTCTCCGGGACCTTCTACAATGAGCAGTTCTTC
TRBD1 | NA | TRBJ2-7 | TRBV4-3 | CASSQVAGGNYEQYF | TGCGCCAGCAGCCAAGTAGCAGGGGGCAACTACGAGCAGTACTTC
NA | NA | TRBJ2-1 | TRBV6-1 | CAIYRGQFF | TGTGCTATATACCGGGGGCAGTTCTTC
NA | NA | TRBJ2-7 | TRBV10-2 | CASSDWDNTYEQYF | TGCGCCAGCAGTGACTGGGACAACACCTACGAGCAGTACTTC
NA | NA | TRBJ1-4 | TRBV5-8 | CASSEGGATNEKLFF | TGTGCCAGCAGCGAAGGGGGGGCAACTAATGAAAAACTGTTTTTT
NA | NA | TRBJ2-7 | TRBV6-5 | CASSPAGAPYEQYF | TGTGCCAGCAGTCCGGCGGGGGCACCCTACGAGCAGTACTTC
NA | NA | TRBJ2-3 | TRBV19 | CASSFLAEATDTQYF | TGTGCCAGTAGTTTTTTAGCGGAAGCCACAGATACGCAGTATTTT
NA | NA | TRBJ2-5 | TRBV7-7 | CASTQGPGRRETQYF | TGTGCTAGCACCCAAGGGCCCGGGCGGAGGGAGACCCAGTACTTC
NA | NA | TRBJ1-4 | TRBV5-4 | CASSSGVNEKLFF | TGTGCCAGCAGCTCAGGTGTTAATGAAAAACTGTTTTTT
NA | NA | TRBJ2-3 | TRBV5-6 | CASSYRDTQYF | TGTGCCAGCAGCTATAGGGATACGCAGTATTTT
NA | once | TRBJ2-1 | TRBV6-1 | CASSEDPPGYNEQFF | TGTGCCAGCAGTGAAGACCCCCCGGGATACAATGAGCAGTTCTTC
TRBD1 | once | TRBJ1-2 | TRBV15 | CATSILTGRDSYGYTF | TGTGCCACCAGCATACTCACGGGCCGGGACAGCTATGGCTACACCTTC
NA | NA | TRBJ1-5 | TRBV5-6 | CASSLGDGLNQPQHF | TGTGCCAGCAGCTTGGGGGACGGATTAAATCAGCCCCAGCATTTT
NA | once | TRBJ2-7 | TRBV28 | CASRDRVYEQYF | TGTGCCAGTCGGGACCGAGTCTACGAGCAGTACTTC
NA | NA | TRBJ1-1 | TRBV2 | CASSEGFGLNKAFF | TGTGCCAGCAGTGAAGGTTTTGGGTTAAATAAAGCTTTCTTT
TRBD1 | NA | TRBJ2-7 | TRBV4-3 | CASSHGQGGYEQYF | TGCGCCAGCAGCCACGGACAGGGAGGCTACGAGCAGTACTTC
NA | NA | TRBJ1-1 | TRBV5-1 | CASSLELGNTEAFF | TGCGCCAGCAGCTTGGAATTAGGGAACACTGAAGCTTTCTTT
TRBD2 | NA | TRBJ2-1 | TRBV30 | CAWSPTSGRSEQFF | TGTGCCTGGAGCCCAACTAGCGGGAGATCCGAGCAGTTCTTC
NA | few | TRBJ2-5 | TRBV28 | CASSLSGTETQYF | TGTGCCAGCAGTTTATCAGGGACGGAGACCCAGTACTTC
NA | NA | TRBJ2-5 | TRBV7-9 | CASSLSDRQETQYF | TGTGCCAGCAGCTTATCGGACAGACAAGAGACCCAGTACTTC
NA | NA | TRBJ2-2 | TRBV6-5 | CASSYTTGGELFF | TGTGCCAGCAGTTACACAACGGGAGGGGAGCTGTTTTTT
NA | NA | TRBJ1-2 | TRBV7-6 | CASSLGPTGLYGYTF | TGTGCCAGCAGCTTAGGACCGACAGGCCTCTATGGCTACACCTTC
NA | NA | TRBJ1-6 | TRBV6-5 | CASSYSPQLYSPLHF | TGTGCCAGCAGTTACTCTCCACAGCTGTATTCACCCCTCCACTTT
NA | NA | TRBJ1-1 | TRBV5-1 | CASSFLGADTEAFF | TGCGCCAGCAGCTTCTTAGGGGCGGACACTGAAGCTTTCTTT
TRBD1 | NA | TRBJ1-1 | TRBV4-3 | CASSQDQGGVEAFF | TGCGCCAGCAGCCAAGACCAGGGGGGGGTCGAAGCTTTCTTT
NA | NA | TRBJ1-3 | TRBV14 | CASSQMMGYIPGNTIYF | TGTGCCAGCAGCCAAATGATGGGGTACATTCCTGGAAACACCATATATTTT
NA | NA | TRBJ1-1 | TRBV28 | CASSFLAELNTEAFF | TGTGCCAGCAGTTTTTTGGCGGAATTGAACACTGAAGCTTTCTTT
NA | NA | TRBJ2-1 | TRBV9 | CASSVGGSNEQFF | TGTGCCAGCAGCGTAGGAGGATCGAATGAGCAGTTCTTC
NA | NA | TRBJ2-2 | TRBV7-2 | CASSLWASKGTGELFF | TGTGCCAGCAGCTTATGGGCTAGCAAGGGCACCGGGGAGCTGTTTTTT
NA | NA | TRBJ1-1 | TRBV7-9 | CASSIGRAEAFF | TGTGCCAGCAGCATAGGGCGGGCTGAAGCTTTCTTT
NA | NA | TRBJ2-3 | TRBV18 | CASSPGTGVRTDTQYF | TGTGCCAGCTCACCAGGGACCGGCGTTCGTACAGATACGCAGTATTTT
NA | NA | TRBJ2-3 | TRBV11-2 | CASSWGGTDTQYF | TGTGCCAGCAGCTGGGGAGGTACAGATACGCAGTATTTT
TRBD1 | NA | TRBJ1-5 | TRBV6-7 | CASTQRTGELDQPQHF | TGTGCCAGCACTCAACGGACAGGGGAACTCGATCAGCCCCAGCATTTT